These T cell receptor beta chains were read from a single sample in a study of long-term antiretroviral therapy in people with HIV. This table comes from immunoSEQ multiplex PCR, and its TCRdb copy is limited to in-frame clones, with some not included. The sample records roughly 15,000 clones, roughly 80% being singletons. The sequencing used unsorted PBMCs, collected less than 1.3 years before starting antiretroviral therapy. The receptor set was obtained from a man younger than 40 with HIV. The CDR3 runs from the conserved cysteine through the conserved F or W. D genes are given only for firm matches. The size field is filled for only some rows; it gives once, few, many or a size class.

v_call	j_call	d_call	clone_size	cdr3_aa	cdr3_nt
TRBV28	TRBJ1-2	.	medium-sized	CASSSTGGIYGYTF	TGTGCCAGCAGTTCTACCGGGGGGATCTATGGCTACACCTTC
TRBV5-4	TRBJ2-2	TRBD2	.	CASSQSGVNTGELFF	TGTGCCAGCAGCCAGAGCGGGGTGAACACCGGGGAGCTGTTTTTT
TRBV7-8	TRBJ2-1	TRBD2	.	CASSFSGYYNEQFF	TGTGCCAGCAGCTTTAGCGGGTATTACAATGAGCAGTTCTTC
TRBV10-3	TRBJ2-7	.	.	CAISESEEGYYEQYF	TGTGCCATCAGTGAGTCCGAGGAGGGTTACTACGAGCAGTACTTC
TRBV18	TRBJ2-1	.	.	CASSPPSEQYNEQFF	TGTGCCAGCTCACCACCGTCAGAGCAGTACAATGAGCAGTTCTTC
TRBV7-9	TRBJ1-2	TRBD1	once	CASSSRDREIKGYTF	TGTGCCAGCAGTAGCCGGGACAGGGAAATTAAAGGCTACACCTTC
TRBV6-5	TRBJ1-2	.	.	CASRPRQVYYGYTF	TGTGCCAGCAGGCCCCGACAGGTCTACTATGGCTACACCTTC
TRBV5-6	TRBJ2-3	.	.	CASSFKGGITDTQYF	TGTGCCAGCAGCTTCAAGGGCGGGATCACAGATACGCAGTATTTT
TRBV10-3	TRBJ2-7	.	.	CAISDGGHYEQYF	TGTGCCATCAGTGATGGGGGACACTACGAGCAGTACTTC
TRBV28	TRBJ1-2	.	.	CASNGPGELSYGYTF	TGTGCCAGCAACGGCCCCGGGGAATTGTCCTATGGCTACACCTTC
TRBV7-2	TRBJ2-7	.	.	CASSSYSNYEQYF	TGTGCCAGCAGCTCGTACTCGAACTACGAGCAGTACTTC
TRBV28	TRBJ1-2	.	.	CASSFMGIITRGYTF	TGTGCCAGCAGTTTCATGGGGATAATAACTAGGGGCTACACCTTC
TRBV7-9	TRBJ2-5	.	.	CASSLSAGEETQYF	TGTGCCAGCAGCTTATCAGCAGGGGAAGAGACCCAGTACTTC
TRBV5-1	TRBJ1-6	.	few	CASSSATDYNSPLHF	TGCGCCAGCAGCTCCGCGACAGATTATAATTCACCCCTCCACTTT
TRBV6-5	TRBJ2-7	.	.	CASKVSGSYEQYF	TGTGCCAGCAAGGTCAGCGGCTCCTACGAGCAGTACTTC
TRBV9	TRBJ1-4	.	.	CASSVDSGRAYEKLFF	TGTGCCAGCAGCGTAGATTCGGGCAGGGCCTATGAAAAACTGTTTTTT
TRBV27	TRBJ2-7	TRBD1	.	CASSSQYRGTYEQYF	TGTGCCAGCAGTTCCCAATACAGGGGAACCTACGAGCAGTACTTC
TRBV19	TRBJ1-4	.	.	CASSIGPGINEKLFF	TGTGCCAGTAGTATAGGTCCAGGGATAAATGAAAAACTGTTTTTT
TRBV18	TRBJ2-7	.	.	CASSPRRSDAYEQYF	TGTGCCAGCTCACCACGGCGCAGCGATGCCTACGAGCAGTACTTC
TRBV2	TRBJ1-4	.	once	CASNSGPINEKLFF	TGTGCCAGCAATTCGGGACCGATTAATGAAAAACTGTTTTTT
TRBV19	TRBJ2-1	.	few	CASAGYSYNEQFF	TGTGCCAGCGCCGGGTACTCCTACAATGAGCAGTTCTTC
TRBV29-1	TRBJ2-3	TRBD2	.	CSVTAGLGDTQYF	TGCAGCGTTACAGCGGGACTAGGAGATACGCAGTATTTT
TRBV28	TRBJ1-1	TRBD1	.	CASNSGTGRTEAFF	TGTGCCAGCAACTCTGGGACAGGGAGAACTGAAGCTTTCTTT
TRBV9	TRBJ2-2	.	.	CASSSGVNTGELFF	TGTGCCAGCAGCTCGGGGGTGAACACCGGGGAGCTGTTTTTT
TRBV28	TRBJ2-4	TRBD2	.	CATEGAGVKNIQYF	TGTGCCACCGAGGGAGCGGGAGTTAAAAACATTCAGTACTTC
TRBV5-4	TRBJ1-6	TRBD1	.	CASSGGQGVGNSPLHF	TGTGCCAGCAGCGGGGGACAGGGGGTTGGCAATTCACCCCTCCACTTT
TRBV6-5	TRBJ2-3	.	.	CASSSGLHTDTQYF	TGTGCCAGCAGTTCGGGACTTCACACAGATACGCAGTATTTT
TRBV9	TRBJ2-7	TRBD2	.	CASSFSGGPSYEQYF	TGTGCCAGCAGCTTTAGCGGGGGCCCATCCTACGAGCAGTACTTC
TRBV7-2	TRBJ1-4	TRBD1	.	CASSQGATNEKLFF	TGTGCCAGCAGCCAGGGGGCTACGAATGAAAAACTGTTTTTT
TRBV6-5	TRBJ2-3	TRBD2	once	CASSRERGVTDTQYF	TGTGCCAGCAGTAGAGAGCGGGGGGTCACAGATACGCAGTATTTT
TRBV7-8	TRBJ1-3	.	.	CASSLAQSSGNTIYF	TGTGCCAGCAGCCTCGCCCAGAGCTCTGGAAACACCATATATTTT
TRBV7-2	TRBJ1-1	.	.	CASSLDNRGTEAFF	TGTGCCAGCAGCTTAGACAATAGAGGCACTGAAGCTTTCTTT
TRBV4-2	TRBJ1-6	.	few	CASSQVPRGSGNSPLHF	TGTGCCAGCAGCCAAGTTCCCCGGGGGTCAGGGAATTCACCCCTCCACTTT
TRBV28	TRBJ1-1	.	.	CASNSWGGVVGTEAFF	TGTGCCAGCAACTCTTGGGGAGGGGTGGTCGGGACTGAAGCTTTCTTT
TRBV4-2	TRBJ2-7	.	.	CASSQDEMGGDFSYEQYF	TGTGCCAGCAGCCAAGATGAAATGGGGGGTGATTTCTCCTACGAGCAGTACTTC
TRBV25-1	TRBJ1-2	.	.	CASSEPGRTYGYTF	TGTGCCAGCAGTGAACCCGGCAGGACTTATGGCTACACCTTC
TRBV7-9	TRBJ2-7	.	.	CASSLIPGASYEQYF	TGTGCCAGCAGCTTAATTCCGGGGGCCAGCTACGAGCAGTACTTC
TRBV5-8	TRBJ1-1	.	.	CASSLIGSSTEAFF	TGTGCCAGCAGCTTGATTGGGTCTAGTACTGAAGCTTTCTTT
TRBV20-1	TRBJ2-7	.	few	CSAPGTYEQYF	TGCAGTGCTCCCGGGACCTACGAGCAGTACTTC
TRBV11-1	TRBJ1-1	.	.	CASSLAVGLNTEAFF	TGTGCCAGCAGCTTAGCTGTCGGACTAAACACTGAAGCTTTCTTT
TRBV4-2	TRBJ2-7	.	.	CASSPGSFGTEQYF	TGTGCCAGCAGCCCCGGGTCATTTGGGACCGAGCAGTACTTC
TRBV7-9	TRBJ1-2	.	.	CASSFENYGYTF	TGTGCCAGCAGCTTTGAAAACTATGGCTACACCTTC
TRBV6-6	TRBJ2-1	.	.	CASSSMGHLNNEQFF	TGTGCCAGCAGTTCCATGGGACACCTTAACAATGAGCAGTTCTTC
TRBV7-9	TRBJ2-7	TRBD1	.	CASSTGTANEQYF	TGTGCCAGCAGCACAGGGACAGCAAACGAGCAGTACTTC
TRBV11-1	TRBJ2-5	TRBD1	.	CASSPGQGAETQYF	TGTGCCAGCAGCCCAGGACAGGGGGCGGAGACCCAGTACTTC
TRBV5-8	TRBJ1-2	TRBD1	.	CASSQDQTGGYYGYTF	TGTGCCAGCAGCCAAGATCAGACAGGGGGCTACTATGGCTACACCTTC
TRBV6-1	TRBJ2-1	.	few	CASTERKNNEQFF	TGTGCCAGCACAGAGCGGAAAAACAATGAGCAGTTCTTC
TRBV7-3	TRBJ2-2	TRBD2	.	CASSLRAAGLGELFF	TGTGCCAGCAGCTTAAGGGCAGCGGGGCTCGGGGAGCTGTTTTTT
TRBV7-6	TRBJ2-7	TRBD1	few	CASSPFSTGGSEQYF	TGTGCCAGCAGCCCCTTTTCAACAGGGGGCTCCGAGCAGTACTTC
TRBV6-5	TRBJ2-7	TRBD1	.	CASNPGQGVYEQYF	TGTGCCAGCAATCCAGGACAGGGGGTCTACGAGCAGTACTTC
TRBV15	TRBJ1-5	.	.	CATSRDEAGQQHF	TGTGCCACCAGCAGAGATGAGGCAGGACAGCAGCATTTT
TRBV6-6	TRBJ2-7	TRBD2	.	CASSYGRTRIIYEQYF	TGTGCCAGCAGTTACGGGAGGACTAGAATTATCTACGAGCAGTACTTC